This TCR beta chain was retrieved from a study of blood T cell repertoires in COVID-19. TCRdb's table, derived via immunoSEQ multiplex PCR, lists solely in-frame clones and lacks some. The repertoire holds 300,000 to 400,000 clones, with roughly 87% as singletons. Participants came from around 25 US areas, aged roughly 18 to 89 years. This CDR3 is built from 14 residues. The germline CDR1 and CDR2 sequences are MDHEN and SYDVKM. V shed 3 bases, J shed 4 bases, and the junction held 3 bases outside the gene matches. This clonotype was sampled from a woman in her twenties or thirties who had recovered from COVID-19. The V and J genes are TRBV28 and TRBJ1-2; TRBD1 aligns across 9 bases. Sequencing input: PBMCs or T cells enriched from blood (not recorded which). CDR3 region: CASSFGTGTYGYTF. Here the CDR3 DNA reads TGTGCCAGCAGTTTCGGGACAGGGACCTATGGCTACACCTTC.